The 13 T cell receptor beta chains in this list originate from one sample, sequenced in a study of blood T cell repertoires in COVID-19. Using immunoSEQ multiplex PCR, the repertoire was profiled, and TCRdb retains in-frame clones only, with some absent. The data show fewer than 500,000 clones, about 85% seen once. The sample consisted of PBMCs or T cells enriched from blood (not recorded which). These TCRs come from a woman between 18 and 29 years old with acute COVID-19.

This chain joins TRBV7-2 and TRBJ1-1; no clear D. CDR1 is SGHTA and CDR2 is FQGNSA in the germline V gene. The CDR3 sequence is 13 residues long. The V and J ends lost 7 bases and 0 bases respectively, with 9 bases between them. CDR3 nucleotides: TGTGCCAGCACCACCAGTTTGAACACTGAAGCTTTCTTT. Its translation is CASTTSLNTEAFF.

The chain uses TRBV7-9 and TRBJ2-2; D call uncertain. Germline V gives CDR1 SEHNR, CDR2 FQNEAQ (reference sequence). The CDR3 has 13 residues. With 5 bases removed from V and 4 bases from J, the gap between germline ends came to 8 bases. The CDR3 here is CASSPVATGELFF. The CDR3 region has the DNA TGTGCCAGCAGCCCAGTAGCCACCGGGGAGCTGTTTTTT.

The J gene is TRBJ1-4, the V gene TRBV12-3 or TRBV12-4, with D possibly TRBD1 on 6 matching bases. CDR3 length: 13 residues. The V gene lost 4 bases and the J gene lost 6 bases, with 9 bases spanning the gap. CDR3 coding DNA: TGTGCCAGCAGTTACAGGGACCATGAAAAACTGTTTTTT. Its translation is CASSYRDHEKLFF.

The V gene is TRBV19, the J gene TRBJ1-1; tentative D call: TRBD1 (6 bases). The CDR3 extends over 17 amino acids. Trimming pared 3 bases from V and 1 base from J, leaving 18 bases between. Germline V CDR1 and CDR2: LNHDA, SQIVND (reference sequence). The CDR3 is CASSISRGQFWNTEAFF. CDR3 coding DNA: TGTGCCAGTAGTATCTCCAGGGGCCAATTTTGGAACACTGAAGCTTTCTTT.

J is TRBJ1-2 and V is TRBV10-3; unclear D gene. This CDR3 is built from 13 residues. Per the germline V gene, CDR1 is ENHRY and CDR2 is SYGVKD. V was cut by 4 bases and J by 0 bases, with 6 bases left in between. For the CDR3, the DNA is TGTGCCATCAGTGGAGAATCTAACTATGGCTACACCTTC. Protein product: CAISGESNYGYTF.

The chain has TRBV6-2 or TRBV6-3 and TRBJ1-2, with 7 bases fitting TRBD1. This CDR3 is built from 16 residues. J lost 4 bases, V lost 6 bases, and 14 bases had no gene match. CDR1 is MNHEY, CDR2 SVGEGT, per germline. The DNA of the CDR3 is TGTGCCAGCAGCCCTCTCCAGGACAGGAGGATCTATGGCTACACCTTC. It encodes CASSPLQDRRIYGYTF.

The chain employs TRBV28 and TRBJ2-3, with 8 bases identical to TRBD2. Trimming cost V 3 bases and J 2 bases; bases outside gene matches: 4. Germline V gives CDR1 MDHEN, CDR2 SYDVKM. The CDR3 has 15 amino acids. CDR3 amino acids: CASSLGTRTTDTQYF. CDR3 nucleotide sequence: TGTGCCAGCAGTTTGGGGACTAGAACCACAGATACGCAGTATTTT.

V gene TRBV19 combines with J gene TRBJ1-2; 9 nucleotides align to TRBD1. Trimming cost V 10 bases and J 4 bases; bases outside gene matches: 7. Per the germline V gene, CDR1 is LNHDA and CDR2 is SQIVND (reference sequence). The CDR3 sequence is 13 residues long. CDR3 DNA: TGTGCCACCTATACAGGGGGCGGCTATGGCTACACCTTC. It yields the protein CATYTGGGYGYTF.

The chain is built from TRBV9 and TRBJ2-1; 9 bases are a match to TRBD2. Per the germline V gene, CDR1 is SGDLS and CDR2 is YYNGEE. The CDR3 length is 14 residues. V trimming: 4 bases; J trimming: 8 bases; junction bases outside the gene matches: 7. The CDR3 nucleotides read TGTGCCAGCAGCCAGGATCTAGCGGGGTATGAGCAGTTCTTC. Protein product: CASSQDLAGYEQFF.

The chain uses TRBV5-1 and TRBJ2-5; 7 positions match TRBD1. The CDR3 totals 15 residues. Germline V gives CDR1 SGHRS, CDR2 YFSETQ. V lost 5 bases, J lost 2 bases, and 9 bases stayed unmatched. CDR3 region: CASRFRTGDQETQYF. DNA of the CDR3: TGCGCCAGCAGGTTTAGGACAGGTGATCAAGAGACCCAGTACTTC.

This clone has only one observation. J is TRBJ2-1 and V is TRBV9; a possible D gene is TRBD1 (5 bases). CDR1 and CDR2 from the germline V gene are SGDLS and YYNGEE. Trimming removed 6 bases at V and 8 bases at J, with 18 bases between. This CDR3 is built from 14 residues. CDR3 nucleotide sequence: TGTGCCAGCACGAATGGGCGGACCAGGGATGAGCAGTTCTTC. Its protein is CASTNGRTRDEQFF.

This clone turned up a few times. The CDR3: CASSLPAGPQETQYF. CDR3 bases: TGTGCCAGCAGCTTACCAGCGGGCCCTCAAGAGACCCAGTACTTC. V and J are TRBV7-9 and TRBJ2-5; the D gene is possibly TRBD2 (6 bases). The CDR3 runs to 15 residues. V was cut by 2 bases and J by 2 bases, with 12 bases left in between. Germline V gene lookup returns CDR1 SEHNR and CDR2 FQNEAQ (reference sequence). The variable domain in full, with the rest retrieved from reference TRBV7-9 and TRBJ2-5, is DTGVSQNPRHKITKRGQNVTFRCDPISEHNRLYWYRQTLGQGPEFLTYFQNEAQLEKSRLLSDRFSAERPKGSFSTLEIQRTEQGDSAMYLCASSLPAGPQETQYFGPGTRLLVL.

V gene TRBV28 combines with J gene TRBJ2-3; D is ambiguous. CDR3 length: 11 residues. CDR1 is MDHEN and CDR2 is SYDVKM in the germline V gene. Trimming took off 9 bases at V and 0 bases at J, with 4 bases between the two ends. In DNA, the CDR3 is TGTGCCAGTATGAGCACAGATACGCAGTATTTT. It is translated as CASMSTDTQYF.